The present TCR beta chain was sequenced within a study of cytomegalovirus exposure and HLA in healthy donors. Study-level points and caveats: Earlier analysis yielded a pattern in which most TCR beta V segments were productive about 87% or about 30% of the time. Most likely, a cluster of highly shared sequence variants arose as a sequencing artifact. Most TCRs appeared rarely, but some public TCRs recurred in many donors.

Primers: 60 Vbeta forward and 13 Jbeta reverse. Data came from immunoSEQ multiplex PCR; TCRdb stores just in-frame clones and leaves some out. The table shows 200,000 to 250,000 clones, with 55% to 75% occurring only once. Comment on this clone: Its antigen remains unknown.

Trimming pared 5 bases from V and 0 bases from J, leaving 12 bases between. The germline V gene has CDR1 MRHNA and CDR2 SNTAGT. This CDR3 has 15 amino acids. This chain connects TRBV6-4 to TRBJ2-3; perhaps TRBD2 as D (5 bases). The TCR was taken from a man in his forties or fifties in good health and CMV-seropositive. The sequencing sample was made of PBMCs. The CDR3 region is CASSKGETSTDTQYF. The CDR3 region has the DNA TGTGCCAGCAGTAAGGGAGAAACTAGCACAGATACGCAGTATTTT.